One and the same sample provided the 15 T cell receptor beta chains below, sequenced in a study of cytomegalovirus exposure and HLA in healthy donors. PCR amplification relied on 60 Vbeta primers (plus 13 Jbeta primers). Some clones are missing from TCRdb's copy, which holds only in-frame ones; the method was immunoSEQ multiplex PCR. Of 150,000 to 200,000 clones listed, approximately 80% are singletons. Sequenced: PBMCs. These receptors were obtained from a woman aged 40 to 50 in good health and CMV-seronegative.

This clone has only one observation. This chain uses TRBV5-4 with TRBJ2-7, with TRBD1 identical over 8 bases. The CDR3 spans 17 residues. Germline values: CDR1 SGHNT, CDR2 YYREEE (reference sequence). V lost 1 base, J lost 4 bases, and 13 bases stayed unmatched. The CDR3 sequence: CASSLFSGGIIRYEQYF. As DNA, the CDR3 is TGTGCCAGCAGCTTGTTCTCAGGGGGCATTATAAGGTACGAGCAGTACTTC.

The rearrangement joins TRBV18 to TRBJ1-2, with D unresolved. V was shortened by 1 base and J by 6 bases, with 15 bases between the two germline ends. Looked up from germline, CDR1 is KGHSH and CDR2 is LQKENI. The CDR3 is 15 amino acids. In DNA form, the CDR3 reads TGTGCCAGCTCACCACTCATTGAATCGGGTCATGGCTACACCTTC. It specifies CASSPLIESGHGYTF.

In DNA, the CDR3 is TGTGCCAGCAGCCTCGGACAGGGGCGGTACACCATATATTTT. Its protein is CASSLGQGRYTIYF. The chain recombines TRBV5-5 with TRBJ1-3; 9 bases match TRBD1. The CDR3 is 14 amino acids. V lost 4 bases and J lost 8; bases outside the gene matches: 7. Germline-derived CDR1 and CDR2 are SGHKS and YYEKEE (reference sequence).

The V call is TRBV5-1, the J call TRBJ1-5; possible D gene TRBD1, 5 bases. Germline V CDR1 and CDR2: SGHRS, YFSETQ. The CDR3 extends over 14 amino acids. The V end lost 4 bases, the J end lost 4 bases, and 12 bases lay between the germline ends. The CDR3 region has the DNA TGCGCCAGCAGCCACGACAGCCCTAATCAGCCCCAGCATTTT. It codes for CASSHDSPNQPQHF.

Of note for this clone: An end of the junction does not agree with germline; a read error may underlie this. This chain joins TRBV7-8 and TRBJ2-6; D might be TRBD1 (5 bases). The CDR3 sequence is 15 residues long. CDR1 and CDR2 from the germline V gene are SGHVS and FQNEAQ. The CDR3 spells CASSPSNSGANGLTF. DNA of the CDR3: TGTGCCAGCAGTCCCTCGAACTCTGGGGCCAACGGCCTGACTTTC.

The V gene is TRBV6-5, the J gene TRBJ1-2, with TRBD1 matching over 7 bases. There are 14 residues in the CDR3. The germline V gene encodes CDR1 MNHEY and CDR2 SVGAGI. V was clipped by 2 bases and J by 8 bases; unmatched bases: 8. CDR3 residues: CASSYDTTGVGYTF. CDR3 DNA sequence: TGTGCCAGCAGTTACGATACTACAGGGGTCGGCTACACCTTC.

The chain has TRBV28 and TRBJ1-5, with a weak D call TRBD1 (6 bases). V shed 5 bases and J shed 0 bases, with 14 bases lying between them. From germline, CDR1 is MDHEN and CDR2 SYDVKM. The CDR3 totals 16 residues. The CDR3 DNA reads TGTGCCAGCAGTCTACCCGGACAGAATAGCAATCAGCCCCAGCATTTT. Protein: CASSLPGQNSNQPQHF.

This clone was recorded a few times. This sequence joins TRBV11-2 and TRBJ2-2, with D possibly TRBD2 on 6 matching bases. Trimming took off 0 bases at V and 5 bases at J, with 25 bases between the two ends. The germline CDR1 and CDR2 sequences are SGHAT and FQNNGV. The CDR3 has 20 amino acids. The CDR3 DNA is TGTGCCAGCAGCTTAGATCGATGGCGGCAGGGAGGATATTGGACCGGGGAGCTGTTTTTT. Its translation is CASSLDRWRQGGYWTGELFF.

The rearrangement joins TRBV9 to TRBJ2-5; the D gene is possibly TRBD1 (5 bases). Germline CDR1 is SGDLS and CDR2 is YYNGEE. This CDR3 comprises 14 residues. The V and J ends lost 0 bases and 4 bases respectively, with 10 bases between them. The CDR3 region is CASSVVGRGETQYF. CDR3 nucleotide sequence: TGTGCCAGCAGCGTAGTGGGGCGCGGAGAGACCCAGTACTTC.

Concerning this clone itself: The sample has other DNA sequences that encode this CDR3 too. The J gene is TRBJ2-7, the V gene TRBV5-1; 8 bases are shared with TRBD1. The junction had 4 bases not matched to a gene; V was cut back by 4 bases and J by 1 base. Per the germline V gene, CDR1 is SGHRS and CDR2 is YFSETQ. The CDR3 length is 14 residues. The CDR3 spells CASSVGQGSYEQYF. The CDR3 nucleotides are TGCGCCAGCAGCGTAGGACAGGGTTCCTACGAGCAGTACTTC.

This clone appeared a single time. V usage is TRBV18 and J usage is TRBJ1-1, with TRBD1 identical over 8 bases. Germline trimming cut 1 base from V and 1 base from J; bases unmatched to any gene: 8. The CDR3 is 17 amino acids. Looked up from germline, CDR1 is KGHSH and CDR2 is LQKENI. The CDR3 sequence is CASSPRVRGQTNTEAFF. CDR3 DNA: TGTGCCAGCTCACCACGGGTCAGGGGGCAGACGAACACTGAAGCTTTCTTT.

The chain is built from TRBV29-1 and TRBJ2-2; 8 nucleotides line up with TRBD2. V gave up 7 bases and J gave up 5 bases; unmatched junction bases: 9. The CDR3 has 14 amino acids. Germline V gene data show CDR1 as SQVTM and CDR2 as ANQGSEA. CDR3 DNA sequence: TGCAGCGCTAAGCGGGAGAGGGATACCGGGGAGCTGTTTTTT. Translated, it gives CSAKRERDTGELFF.

The CDR3 reads CATSTRQGLDEKLFF. CDR3 DNA sequence: TGTGCCACCAGCACTAGACAGGGGTTGGATGAAAAACTGTTTTTT. V usage is TRBV15 and J usage is TRBJ1-4; 8 positions match TRBD1. Trimming cost V 4 bases and J 6 bases; bases outside gene matches: 7. CDR3 length: 15 amino acids. CDR1 and CDR2 from the germline V gene are LNHNV and YYDKDF (reference sequence).

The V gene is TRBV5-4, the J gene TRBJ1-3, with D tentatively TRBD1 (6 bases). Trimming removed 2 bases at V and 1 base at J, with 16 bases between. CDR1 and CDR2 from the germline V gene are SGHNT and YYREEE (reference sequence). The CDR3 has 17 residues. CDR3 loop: CASSLGTGRESGNTIYF. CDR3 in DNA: TGTGCCAGCAGCTTAGGAACAGGGAGGGAGTCTGGAAACACCATATATTTT.

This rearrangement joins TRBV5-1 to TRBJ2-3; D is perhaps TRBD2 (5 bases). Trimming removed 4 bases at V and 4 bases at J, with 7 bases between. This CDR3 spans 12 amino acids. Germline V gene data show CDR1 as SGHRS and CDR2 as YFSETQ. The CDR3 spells CASSPEADTQYF. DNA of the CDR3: TGCGCCAGCAGCCCGGAGGCAGATACGCAGTATTTT. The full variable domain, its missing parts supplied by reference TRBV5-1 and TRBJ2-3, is KAGVTQTPRYLIKTRGQQVTLSCSPISGHRSVSWYQQTPGQGLQFLFEYFSETQRNKGNFPGRFSGRQFSNSRSEMNVSTLELGDSALYLCASSPEADTQYFGPGTRLTVL.